The 13 T cell receptor beta chains below come from one sample, sequenced in a study of cytomegalovirus exposure and HLA in healthy donors. Use of 60 Vbeta and 13 Jbeta primers characterized the PCR. Measured with immunoSEQ multiplex PCR; TCRdb has only the in-frame clones, and not every one. The repertoire includes over 85,000 clones, roughly 76% of them detected once, and 2% to 2.5% sits in the top ten. Sequencing was carried out using PBMCs. The receptors were sampled from a man aged 35 to 55 in good health and CMV-seronegative.

This clone was seen just once. This sample includes further DNA sequences coding for the same CDR3. This chain connects TRBV4-1 to TRBJ1-1; 7 bases fit TRBD1. Germline-derived CDR1 and CDR2 are MGHRA and YSYEKL. The CDR3 length is 14 residues. The V segment lost 4 bases and the J segment 5 bases; nucleotides outside the gene matches: 7. The CDR3 DNA is TGCGCCAGCAGCCCAGCAGGGGGTGGGACTGAAGCTTTCTTT. As protein: CASSPAGGGTEAFF.

The chain employs TRBV27 and TRBJ2-7, with D possibly being TRBD2 (5 bases). The germline gives CDR1 MNHEY, CDR2 SMNVEV (reference sequence). V was shortened by 5 bases and J by 2 bases, with 13 bases between the two germline ends. The CDR3 loop spans 14 amino acids. The CDR3 DNA sequence: TGTGCCAGCAGTAACTCTTACGGGACCTACGAGCAGTACTTC. The encoded protein is CASSNSYGTYEQYF.

V is TRBV4-3 and J is TRBJ2-3; D possibly corresponds to TRBD1 (5 bases). The CDR3 covers 14 residues. V shed 4 bases and J shed 0 bases, with 8 bases lying between them. The V gene's germline CDR1 is LGHNA and CDR2 YSLEER. The CDR3 spells CASSLQGSTDTQYF. DNA for the CDR3: TGCGCCAGCAGCCTCCAGGGAAGCACAGATACGCAGTATTTT.

The chain joins TRBV4-1 to TRBJ2-7; 9 bases fit TRBD1. Germline V gene lookup returns CDR1 MGHRA and CDR2 YSYEKL. After removal of 6 bases from V and 3 bases from J, the junction contained 9 bases not matched to a gene. This CDR3 has 15 residues. Here the CDR3 DNA reads TGCGCCAGCAGAGAGACCGGGACAGGGCGCTACGAGCAGTACTTC. It is translated as CASRETGTGRYEQYF.

This clone was observed a few times. The rearrangement uses TRBV6-5 and TRBJ1-5, with a tentative D call TRBD1 (6 bases). The CDR3 spans 13 residues. Trimming cost V 2 bases and J 12 bases, with 14 bases left between them. CDR1 and CDR2 from the germline V gene are MNHEY and SVGAGI. The CDR3 protein is CASSYGEGTNQHF. In nucleotides, the CDR3 is TGTGCCAGCAGTTACGGTGAGGGGACAAACCAGCATTTT.

The gene calls are TRBV18 and TRBJ2-2; 12 bases match TRBD2. This CDR3 spans 16 amino acids. V dropped 0 bases and J dropped 5; count of bases not matched to a gene: 1. CDR1 is KGHSH and CDR2 is LQKENI in the germline V gene. In DNA, the CDR3 is TGTGCCAGCTCACCACCGGGACTAGCGGGTACCGGGGAGCTGTTTTTT. Translation: CASSPPGLAGTGELFF. Combining the CDR3 with reference TRBV18 and TRBJ2-2 gives the whole variable domain NAGVMQNPRHLVRRRGQEARLRCSPMKGHSHVYWYRQLPEEGLKFMVYLQKENIIDESGMPKERFSAEFPKEGPSILRIQQVVRGDSAAYFCASSPPGLAGTGELFFGEGSRLTVL.

The V call is TRBV19, the J call TRBJ1-5; perhaps TRBD1 as D (6 bases). This CDR3 is built from 13 residues. V lost 5 bases and J lost 6, with 11 bases in between. The V gene's germline CDR1 is LNHDA and CDR2 SQIVND (reference sequence). CDR3 protein: CASSPETGQPQHF. The CDR3 DNA reads TGTGCCAGTAGTCCGGAGACAGGTCAGCCCCAGCATTTT.

V usage is TRBV27 and J usage is TRBJ1-2; TRBD1 agrees at 8 bases. Germline CDR1 and CDR2: MNHEY and SMNVEV (reference sequence). The CDR3 is made up of 13 amino acids. V lost 6 bases and J lost 7; bases outside the gene matches: 7. CDR3 sequence reads: CASRSGTGTGYTF. The CDR3 DNA sequence: TGTGCCAGCAGGTCCGGGACAGGTACTGGCTACACCTTC.

The V gene is TRBV10-2, the J gene TRBJ1-2; 9 nucleotides align to TRBD1. CDR1 is WSHSY and CDR2 is SAAADI in the germline V gene. J gave up 4 bases and V 9 bases, and 6 bases lay outside the gene matches. This CDR3 contains 13 residues. CDR3 loop: CASTGGAGYGYTF. CDR3 DNA: TGCGCCAGTACAGGGGGCGCGGGCTATGGCTACACCTTC.

The V and J genes are TRBV18 and TRBJ1-6; 7 bases are a match to TRBD1. Unmatched junction bases numbered 8, after V lost 10 bases and J lost 5 bases. The CDR3 runs to 14 residues. Germline V gene lookup returns CDR1 KGHSH and CDR2 LQKENI. CDR3 protein: CATGEQGNNSPLHF. DNA for the CDR3: TGTGCCACCGGAGAACAGGGGAATAATTCACCCCTCCACTTT.

The rearrangement joins TRBV5-1 to TRBJ2-3, with TRBD2 as a possible D gene (5 bases). In germline, CDR1 is SGHRS, CDR2 YFSETQ. The V and J ends lost 0 bases and 0 bases respectively, with 11 bases between them. This CDR3 region has 16 residues. The CDR3 reads CASSLVRGTSTDTQYF. The CDR3 coding sequence is TGCGCCAGCAGCTTGGTACGGGGAACCAGCACAGATACGCAGTATTTT.

This chain links TRBV30 with TRBJ2-7; possible D gene TRBD1, 5 bases. Looked up from germline, CDR1 is GTSNPN and CDR2 is SVGIG (reference sequence). V lost 1 base and J lost 7, with 14 bases in between. The CDR3 is made up of 13 amino acids. The CDR3 sequence is CAWSEGPMGEQYF. The CDR3 bases are TGTGCCTGGAGTGAGGGGCCTATGGGGGAGCAGTACTTC.

V is TRBV9 and J is TRBJ2-3; TRBD2 matches at 11 bases. V was clipped by 5 bases and J by 2 bases; unmatched bases: 7. The CDR3 runs 16 residues. Germline V lookup: CDR1 SGDLS, CDR2 YYNGEE. CDR3 in DNA: TGTGCCAGCAGGCCACCGACTAGCGGGGACACAGATACGCAGTATTTT. Its translation: CASRPPTSGDTDTQYF.